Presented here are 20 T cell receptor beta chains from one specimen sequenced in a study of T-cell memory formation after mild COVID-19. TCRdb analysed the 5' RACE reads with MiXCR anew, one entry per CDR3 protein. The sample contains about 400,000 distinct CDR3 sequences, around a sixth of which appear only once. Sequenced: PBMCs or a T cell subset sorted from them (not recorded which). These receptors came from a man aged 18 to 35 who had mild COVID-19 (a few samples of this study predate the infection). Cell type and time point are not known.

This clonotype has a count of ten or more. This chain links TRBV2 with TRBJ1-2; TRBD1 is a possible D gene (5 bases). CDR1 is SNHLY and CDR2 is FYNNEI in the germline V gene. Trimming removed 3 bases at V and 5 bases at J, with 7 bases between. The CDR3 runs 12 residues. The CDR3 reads CASSEGGYGYTF. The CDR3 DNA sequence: TGTGCCAGCAGTGAGGGGGGATATGGCTACACCTTC.

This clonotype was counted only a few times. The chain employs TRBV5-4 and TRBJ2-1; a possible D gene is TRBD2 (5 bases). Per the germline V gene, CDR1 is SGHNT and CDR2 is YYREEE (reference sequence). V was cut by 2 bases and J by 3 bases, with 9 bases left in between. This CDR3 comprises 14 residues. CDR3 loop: CASSLAALYNEQFF. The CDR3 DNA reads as TGTGCCAGCAGCTTAGCGGCACTCTACAATGAGCAGTTCTTC.

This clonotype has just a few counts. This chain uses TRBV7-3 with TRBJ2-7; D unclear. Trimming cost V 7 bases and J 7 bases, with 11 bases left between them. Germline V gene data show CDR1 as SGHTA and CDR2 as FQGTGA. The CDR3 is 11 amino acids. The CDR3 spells CASIPRVEQYV. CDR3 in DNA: TGTGCCAGCATTCCACGGGTTGAGCAGTACGTC.

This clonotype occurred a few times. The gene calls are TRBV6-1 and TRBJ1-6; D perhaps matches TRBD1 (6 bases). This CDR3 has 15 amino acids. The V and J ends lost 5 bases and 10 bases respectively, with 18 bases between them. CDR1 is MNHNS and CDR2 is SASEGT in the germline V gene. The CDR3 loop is CASSHDRTVQSPLHF. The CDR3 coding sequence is TGTGCCAGCAGTCATGACAGGACCGTACAGTCACCCCTCCACTTT.

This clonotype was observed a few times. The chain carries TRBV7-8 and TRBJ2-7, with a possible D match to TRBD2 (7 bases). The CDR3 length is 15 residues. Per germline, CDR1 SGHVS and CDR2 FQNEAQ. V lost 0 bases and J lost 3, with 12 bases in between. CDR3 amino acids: CASSLAWEGDYEQYF. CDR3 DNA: TGTGCCAGCAGCTTAGCGTGGGAGGGGGACTACGAGCAGTACTTC. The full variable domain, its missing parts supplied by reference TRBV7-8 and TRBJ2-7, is GAGVSQSPRYKVAKRGQDVALRCDPISGHVSLFWYQQALGQGPEFLTYFQNEAQLDKSGLPSDRFFAERPEGSVSTLKIQRTQQEDSAVYLCASSLAWEGDYEQYFGPGTRLTVT.

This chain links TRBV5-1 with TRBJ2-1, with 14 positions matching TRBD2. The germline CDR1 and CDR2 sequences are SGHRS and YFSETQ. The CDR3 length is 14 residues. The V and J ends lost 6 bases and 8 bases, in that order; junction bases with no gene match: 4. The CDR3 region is CASTGTSGGHEQFF. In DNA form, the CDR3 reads TGCGCCAGCACCGGGACTAGCGGGGGACATGAGCAGTTCTTC. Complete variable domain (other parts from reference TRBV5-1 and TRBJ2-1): KAGVTQTPRYLIKTRGQQVTLSCSPISGHRSVSWYQQTPGQGLQFLFEYFSETQRNKGNFPGRFSGRQFSNSRSEMNVSTLELGDSALYLCASTGTSGGHEQFFGPGTRLTVL.

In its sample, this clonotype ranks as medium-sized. CDR3 protein: CASSQNPPGGYTF. As DNA, the CDR3 is TGTGCCAGCAGCCAAAACCCCCCCGGTGGCTACACCTTC. V is TRBV12-3 or TRBV12-4 and J is TRBJ1-2; D not resolved. V gave up 6 bases and J gave up 7 bases, with 15 bases separating them. The CDR3 is made up of 13 amino acids.

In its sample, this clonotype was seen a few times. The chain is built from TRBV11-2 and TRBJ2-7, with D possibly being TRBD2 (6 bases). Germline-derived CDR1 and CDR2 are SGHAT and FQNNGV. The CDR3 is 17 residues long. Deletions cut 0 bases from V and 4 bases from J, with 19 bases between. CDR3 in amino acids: CASSLDLWQEDYYEQYF. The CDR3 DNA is TGTGCCAGCAGCTTAGATCTGTGGCAGGAGGACTATTACGAGCAGTACTTC.

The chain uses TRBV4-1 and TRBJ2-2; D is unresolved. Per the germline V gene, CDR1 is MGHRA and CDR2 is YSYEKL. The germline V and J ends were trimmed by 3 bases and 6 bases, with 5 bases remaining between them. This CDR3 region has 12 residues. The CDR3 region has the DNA TGCGCCAGCAGCCACGTTTCCGGGGAGCTGTTTTTT. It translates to CASSHVSGELFF.

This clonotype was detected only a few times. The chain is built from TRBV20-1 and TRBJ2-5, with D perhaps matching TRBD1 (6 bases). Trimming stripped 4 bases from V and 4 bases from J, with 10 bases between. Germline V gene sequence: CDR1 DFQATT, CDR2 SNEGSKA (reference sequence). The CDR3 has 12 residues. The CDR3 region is CSANRAGETQYF. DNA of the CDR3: TGCAGTGCTAACAGGGCGGGAGAGACCCAGTACTTC.

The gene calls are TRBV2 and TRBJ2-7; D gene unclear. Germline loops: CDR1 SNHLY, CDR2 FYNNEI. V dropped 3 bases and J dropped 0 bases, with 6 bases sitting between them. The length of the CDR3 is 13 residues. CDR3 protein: CASSDSSSYEQYV. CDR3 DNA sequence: TGTGCCAGCAGTGACTCGAGCTCCTACGAGCAGTACGTC.

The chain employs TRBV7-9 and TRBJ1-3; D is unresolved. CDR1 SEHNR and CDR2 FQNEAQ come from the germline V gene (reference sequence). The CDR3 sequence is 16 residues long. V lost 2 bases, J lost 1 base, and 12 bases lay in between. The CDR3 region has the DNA TGTGCCAGCAGCTTAAACGTGCAGCTGTCTGGAAACACCATATATTTT. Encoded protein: CASSLNVQLSGNTIYF. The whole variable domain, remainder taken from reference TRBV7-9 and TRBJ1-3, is DTGVSQNPRHKITKRGQNVTFRCDPISEHNRLYWYRQTLGQGPEFLTYFQNEAQLEKSRLLSDRFSAERPKGSFSTLEIQRTEQGDSAMYLCASSLNVQLSGNTIYFGEGSWLTVV.

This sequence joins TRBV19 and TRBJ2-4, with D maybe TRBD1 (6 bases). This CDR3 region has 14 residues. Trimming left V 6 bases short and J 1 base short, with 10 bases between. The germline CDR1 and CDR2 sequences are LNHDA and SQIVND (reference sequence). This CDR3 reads CASRQGWAKNIQYF. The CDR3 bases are TGTGCCAGTAGGCAGGGGTGGGCCAAAAACATTCAGTACTTC.

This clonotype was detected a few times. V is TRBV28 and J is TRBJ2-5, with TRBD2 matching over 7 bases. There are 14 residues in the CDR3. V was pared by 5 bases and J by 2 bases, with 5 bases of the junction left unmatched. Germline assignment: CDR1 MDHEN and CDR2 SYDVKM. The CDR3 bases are TGTGCCAGCAGTCCCATCGGGGGGCAAGAGACCCAGTACTTC. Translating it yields CASSPIGGQETQYF.

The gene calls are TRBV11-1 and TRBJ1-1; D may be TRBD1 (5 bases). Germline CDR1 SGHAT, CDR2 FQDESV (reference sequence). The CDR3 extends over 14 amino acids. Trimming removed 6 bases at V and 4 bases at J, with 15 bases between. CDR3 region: CASRARGEVTEAFF. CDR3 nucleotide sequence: TGTGCCAGCAGGGCTCGAGGGGAGGTCACTGAAGCTTTCTTT.

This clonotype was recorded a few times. DNA of the CDR3: TGTGCCAGCAGCCGCCCTAGCGGGGGGGGAGTCGGAGAGACCCAGTACTTC. Its protein is CASSRPSGGGVGETQYF. The rearrangement uses TRBV7-9 and TRBJ2-5; TRBD2 aligns across 12 bases. Germline CDR1 SEHNR, CDR2 FQNEAQ (reference sequence). The J segment lost 4 bases and the V segment lost 5 bases, leaving 11 bases of the junction unmatched. The CDR3 totals 17 residues. Variable domain in full (rest from reference TRBV7-9 and TRBJ2-5): DTGVSQNPRHKITKRGQNVTFRCDPISEHNRLYWYRQTLGQGPEFLTYFQNEAQLEKSRLLSDRFSAERPKGSFSTLEIQRTEQGDSAMYLCASSRPSGGGVGETQYFGPGTRLLVL.

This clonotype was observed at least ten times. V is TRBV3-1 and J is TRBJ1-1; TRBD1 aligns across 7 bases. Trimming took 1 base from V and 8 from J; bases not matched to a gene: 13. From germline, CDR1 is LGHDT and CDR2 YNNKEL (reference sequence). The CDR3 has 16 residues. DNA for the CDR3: TGTGCCAGCAGCCAAGGCGGGGGACAGATAAAAGGGGAAGCTTTCTTT. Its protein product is CASSQGGGQIKGEAFF.

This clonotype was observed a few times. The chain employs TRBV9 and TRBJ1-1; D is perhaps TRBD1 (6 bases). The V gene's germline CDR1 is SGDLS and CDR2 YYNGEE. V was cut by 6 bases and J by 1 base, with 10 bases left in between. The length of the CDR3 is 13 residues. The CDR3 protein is CASTGAANTEAFF. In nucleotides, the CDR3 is TGTGCCAGCACGGGGGCAGCGAACACTGAAGCTTTCTTT.

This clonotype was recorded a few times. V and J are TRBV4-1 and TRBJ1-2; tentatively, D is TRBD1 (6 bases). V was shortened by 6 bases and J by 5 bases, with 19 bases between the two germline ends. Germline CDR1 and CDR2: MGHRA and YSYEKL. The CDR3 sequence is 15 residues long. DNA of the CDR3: TGCGCCAGCAGTCCCAGGGTTGGGGGCGGATATGGCTACACCTTC. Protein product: CASSPRVGGGYGYTF.

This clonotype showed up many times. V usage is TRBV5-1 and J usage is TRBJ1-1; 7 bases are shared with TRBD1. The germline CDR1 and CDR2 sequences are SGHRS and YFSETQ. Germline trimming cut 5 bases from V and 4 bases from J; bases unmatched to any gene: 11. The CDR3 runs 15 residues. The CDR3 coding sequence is TGCGCCAGCAGGACCCGTGGGCAGGGGGGCACTGAAGCTTTCTTT. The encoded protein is CASRTRGQGGTEAFF.